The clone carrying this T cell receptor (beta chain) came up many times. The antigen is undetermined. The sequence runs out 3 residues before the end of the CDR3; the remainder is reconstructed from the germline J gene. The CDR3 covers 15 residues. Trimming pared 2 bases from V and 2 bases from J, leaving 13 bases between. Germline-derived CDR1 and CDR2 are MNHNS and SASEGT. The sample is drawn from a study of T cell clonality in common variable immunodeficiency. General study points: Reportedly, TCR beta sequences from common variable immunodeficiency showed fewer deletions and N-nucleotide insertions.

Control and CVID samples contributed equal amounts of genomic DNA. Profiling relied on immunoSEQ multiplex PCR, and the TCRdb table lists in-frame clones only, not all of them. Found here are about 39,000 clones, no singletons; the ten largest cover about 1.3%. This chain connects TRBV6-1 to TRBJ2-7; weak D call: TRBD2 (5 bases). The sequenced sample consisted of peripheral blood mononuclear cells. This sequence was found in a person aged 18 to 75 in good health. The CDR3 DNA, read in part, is TGTGCCAGCAGTGAATCCGGGGTGGCGACCTACGAG. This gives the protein CASSESGVATYE. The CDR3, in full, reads CASSESGVATYEQYF.